The clone carrying this T cell receptor (beta chain) was counted many times. TCRdb used MiXCR to reprocess the 5' RACE reads, holding one entry per CDR3 protein. The repertoire has some 350,000 distinct CDR3 sequences, 3% to 4.5% of them found once; the top ten carry 20% to 25%. This entry comes from a study of T cells after yellow fever vaccination. The receptor's source is a man aged 18 to 35 who received the YFV17D yellow fever vaccine. This specimen consisted of PBMCs, obtained 5 days after the yellow fever booster vaccination.

The CDR3 nucleotides are TGTGCCAGCAGCTCGGGACAGGGGGGAACTTACAATGAGCAGTTCTTC. It specifies CASSSGQGGTYNEQFF. V and J are TRBV9 and TRBJ2-1; 11 bases match TRBD1. J gave up 4 bases and V 4 bases, and 7 bases lay outside the gene matches. Germline CDR1 is SGDLS and CDR2 is YYNGEE. There are 16 residues in the CDR3.